The TCR beta chain under discussion was sequenced for a study of blood T cell repertoires in COVID-19 (dated by TCRdb to between 2020 and 2021). About the full investigation: The collaborator samples originated in the United States, Italy and Spain and spanned the acute and convalescent phases of COVID-19. The material from the prospective study consisted of cDNA or gDNA derived from T cells, B-cell-depleted T cells, or PBMCs. The dataset comprised deeply sampled blood TCRbeta repertoires from subjects exposed to, actively infected with, or recovered from COVID-19. The repertoires were made available in a free public database intended to serve as a resource for research on the immune response to SARS-CoV-2. Samples were obtained from the ongoing ImmuneRACE study (first 160 participants) and from roughly 1,300 subjects provided by 6 global collaborators. A de-identified subject ID, COVID-19 status, age in years and sex were almost always included in the sample metadata. Where available, HLA class I and class II types were taken from metadata supplied by the sample provider and were not determined by assay-based typing.

About this clone itself: Its recognized antigen is unknown. No much larger clone is present one base from it, and per-base qualities are unavailable.

Each collaborating institution followed its own protocols to collect whole blood in K2EDTA tubes. For TCRbeta analysis, collaborators shipped samples as frozen whole blood, isolated PBMCs, or DNA extracted from either of those sample types. The V and J ends are trimmed by 3 bases and 8 bases, leaving 18 bases between them. The germline V gene encodes CDR1 SGHNT and CDR2 YYREEE (reference sequence). The CDR3 goes from the cysteine to the phenylalanine over 15 residues. Only the CDR3 part of the read is kept: 45 bases, read in frame from the first base. TCRbeta CDR3 regions were amplified from genomic DNA using the immunoSEQ Assay, a bias-controlled multiplex PCR. In the paper's pipeline: Nucleated cell counts per sample were estimated from amplification of reference gene primers within the assay. Sequence reads were collapsed and filtered to measure the absolute abundance of every unique TCRbeta CDR3 rearrangement. For each sample, productive Simpson clonality was calculated as the square root of Simpson's diversity index over productive rearrangements. TCRdb limited this immuneACCESS table to in-frame rearrangements with V and J called. A share of clones is missing; checked studies link under half to unresolved V genes, and the rest is unexplained. The V and J calls and clone size were taken over from that table, and D and trimming were inferred from the DNA. In all, the sample holds about 310,000 clones, and around 90% of those were seen once. The top ten clonotypes cover 1% of the sample.

The study at large found these results: How much clinical and demographic metadata was included differed by source and by participant, and the metadata was provided uncurated.

The rearranged segments are TRBV5-4 and TRBJ2-1, and possibly TRBD1, on 7 matching bases. This TCR was recovered from a man aged 50-60 years with active or convalescent COVID-19. The sample was peripheral blood. The nucleotide sequence is TGTGCCAGCAGCTGGAGGGTACAGGGGTCCTATGAGCAGTTCTTC. This is translated as CASSWRVQGSYEQFF.